The 9 T cell receptor beta chains in this list originate from one sample, sequenced in a study of blood T cell repertoires in COVID-19. TCRdb keeps only in-frame clones here, not all; method: immunoSEQ multiplex PCR. The table shows just over 150,000 clones, with 80% to 90% occurring only once. The specimen sequenced was peripheral blood. The receptors were sampled from a woman aged 40 to 50 with acute or convalescent COVID-19.

This chain uses TRBV5-6 with TRBJ2-7; D is possibly TRBD1 (8 bases). The CDR3 spans 15 residues. The V gene's germline CDR1 is SGHDT and CDR2 YYEEEE. V was clipped by 2 bases and J by 3 bases, with 15 bases between them. The CDR3 here is CASSFRTGRVYEQYF. Written as DNA, the CDR3 is TGTGCCAGCAGCTTTCGGACAGGGAGGGTCTACGAGCAGTACTTC.

This clone appeared a single time. V usage is TRBV5-4 and J usage is TRBJ2-3; 7 positions agree with TRBD2. After removal of 0 bases from V and 0 bases from J, the junction contained 1 base not matched to a gene. Germline CDR1 and CDR2: SGHNT and YYREEE (reference sequence). This CDR3 has 15 residues. The CDR3 loop is CASSLVGGSTDTQYF. The DNA for the CDR3 is TGTGCCAGCAGCTTGGTCGGGGGGAGCACAGATACGCAGTATTTT.

In nucleotides, the CDR3 is TGTGCCAGCAGCGTAGCAGTAGCGGGAGTCCACAATGAGCAGTTCTTC. Its protein is CASSVAVAGVHNEQFF. This chain connects TRBV9 to TRBJ2-1; 9 bases fit TRBD2. CDR3 length: 16 residues. The J segment lost 5 bases and the V segment lost 0 bases, leaving 6 bases of the junction unmatched. Germline loops: CDR1 SGDLS, CDR2 YYNGEE.

The V call is TRBV10-1, the J call TRBJ2-7; 8 nucleotides line up with TRBD1. Germline CDR1 and CDR2: WNHNN and SYGVQD (reference sequence). V lost 8 bases and J lost 1; bases outside the gene matches: 10. The CDR3 extends over 15 amino acids. CDR3 sequence: CASSGGGTGSYEQYF. DNA for the CDR3: TGCGCCAGCTCGGGCGGCGGGACAGGTTCCTACGAGCAGTACTTC.

The chain links TRBV4-1 to TRBJ2-1; 8 bases align to TRBD1. Germline V lookup: CDR1 MGHRA, CDR2 YSYEKL. The length of the CDR3 is 16 residues. V was clipped by 0 bases and J by 1 base; unmatched bases: 2. The CDR3 protein is CASSQDRTGSYNEQFF. The CDR3 DNA follows: TGCGCCAGCAGCCAAGACCGGACAGGGTCCTACAATGAGCAGTTCTTC.

This clone was seen a handful of times. V is TRBV5-4 and J is TRBJ1-6, with TRBD1 as a possible D gene (6 bases). Trimming stripped 1 base from V and 5 bases from J, with 10 bases between. The CDR3 loop spans 15 amino acids. CDR1 is SGHNT, CDR2 YYREEE, per germline (reference sequence). The CDR3 region is CASSLNRVHNSPLHF. The CDR3 DNA reads TGTGCCAGCAGCTTGAACAGGGTTCATAATTCACCCCTCCACTTT.

J is TRBJ2-3 and V is TRBV3-1 (or the pseudogene TRBV3-2); 8 bases are shared with TRBD1. With V trimmed by 2 bases and J by 4 bases, 11 bases remained unmatched. Per the germline V gene, CDR1 is LGHDT and CDR2 is YNNKEL (reference sequence). The CDR3 runs to 17 residues. In DNA form, the CDR3 reads TGTGCCAGCAGCCAAAAATGGACAGGGTGGGGGGCAGATACGCAGTATTTT. It codes for CASSQKWTGWGADTQYF.

The rearrangement links TRBV6-2 or TRBV6-3 to TRBJ1-1; D is ambiguous. This CDR3 spans 14 amino acids. Trimming shortened V by 6 bases and J by 4 bases, and 15 bases separated the two germline ends. Germline-derived CDR1 and CDR2 are MNHEY and SVGEGT. The CDR3 protein is CASSFDSMGTEAFF. DNA for the CDR3: TGTGCCAGCAGCTTCGACTCTATGGGCACTGAAGCTTTCTTT.

The rearrangement uses TRBV19 and TRBJ1-5; 7 nucleotides align to TRBD1. The junction had 7 bases not matched to a gene; V was cut back by 5 bases and J by 3 bases. The CDR3 runs 15 residues. Germline V CDR1 and CDR2: LNHDA, SQIVND (reference sequence). CDR3 in DNA: TGTGCCAGTAGTCCCCGAGGACAGGTCAATCAGCCCCAGCATTTT. Protein sequence: CASSPRGQVNQPQHF.